This TCR beta chain was sequenced during a study of cytomegalovirus exposure and HLA in healthy donors. The wider study: The use of the same platform for the 100 to 150 validation repertoires and the 600 to 800 first-cohort repertoires was reported by a later analysis. Study results and caveats: With high specificity and sensitivity, the classifier reportedly diagnosed cytomegalovirus status.

About this clone itself: The antigen is undetermined.

Using immunoSEQ multiplex PCR, the repertoire was profiled, and TCRdb retains in-frame clones only, with some absent. The table records some 350,000 clones, around 87% of them present only once. From the approximately 110-subject validation cohort, which was separate from the roughly 620-subject first cohort, the donors were drawn. V gave up 6 bases and J gave up 8 bases, with 11 bases separating them. The CDR3 sequence is 11 residues long. Per the germline V gene, CDR1 is SGHTA and CDR2 is FQGTGA. Source material: PBMCs. This TCR was recovered from a woman aged 30 to 39 in good health and CMV-seropositive. The V gene is TRBV7-3, the J gene TRBJ2-7; D remains ambiguous. This CDR3 reads CASSPPGKQYF. Written as DNA, the CDR3 is TGTGCCAGCAGTCCCCCTGGGAAGCAGTACTTC.